This TCR beta chain was retrieved from a study of response to subunit inactivated influenza vaccine. Notes on the study in general: Few additional T cells are recruited per seasonal influenza vaccination, authors suggested.

Each CDR3 protein gets one entry after TCRdb re-called the RT-PCR reads with MiXCR. The sample consists of around 710,000 distinct CDR3 sequences, approximately 14% of them appearing once. The V gene's germline CDR1 is MNHNS and CDR2 SASEGT. V gave up 6 bases and J gave up 2 bases, with 18 bases separating them. CDR3 size: 16 residues. Worth noting for this clonotype: Its matching antigen is unknown.

The chain combines TRBV6-1 with TRBJ2-3; D possibly corresponds to TRBD1 (6 bases). The material was PBMCs from blood, obtained 14 to 15 days before vaccination. The clonotype was recovered from a man in his fifties who received an inactivated influenza vaccine. CDR3 nucleotide sequence: TGTGCCAGCAGGCGGAATCCGGGACAAGTCACAGATACGCAGTATTTT. Its protein is CASRRNPGQVTDTQYF.